This T cell receptor (beta chain) originates from a study of beta chain features in type 1 diabetes. Study context: Patients did not differ from healthy donors in age, gender or cell yield.

CD4+ cells of the naive, central memory, regulatory and stem cell-like memory types were sorted via CD45RO/CCR7/CD25/CD127/CD95/CD27. The whole isolated RNA underwent reverse transcription, so sequencing captured expressed TCRB transcripts. An average around 3.5 million reads came from naive, central memory and regulatory T cell samples. Sequenced by immunoSEQ multiplex PCR; TCRdb stores in-frame clones only, minus some. Among roughly 700,000 clones listed, over 10% were seen once. The CDR3 has 14 amino acids. Per germline, CDR1 SGHTA and CDR2 FQGNSA. J gave up 9 bases and V 0 bases, and 5 bases lay outside the gene matches. This clone was seen more than once but under ten times. Its antigen is as yet unknown. Study-wide results and limits: Among type 1 diabetes patients, VDJ junctions had fewer insertions and more deletions. All four CD4+ subsets from Type 1 diabetes patients carried moderately but significantly shorter TCRB CDR3s.

J is TRBJ2-1 and V is TRBV7-2; 7 bases fit TRBD2. This sequence was found in a man between 18 and 29 years old with type 1 diabetes. The sample consisted of naive CD4+ T cells from blood. DNA of the CDR3: TGTGCCAGCAGCTTAGCCCAGGGAGGGGCTGAGCAGTTCTTC. Amino acids: CASSLAQGGAEQFF.